This is a list of T cell receptor beta chains from one sample in a study of blood T cell repertoires in COVID-19. Some clones are missing from TCRdb's copy, which holds only in-frame ones; the method was immunoSEQ multiplex PCR. The repertoire holds roughly 160,000 clones, with 80% as singletons. The specimen sequenced was PBMCs or T cells enriched from blood (not recorded which). The receptors were gathered from an older woman who had recovered from COVID-19. CDR3s include the opening cysteine and the closing phenylalanine or tryptophan. D genes are given only for firm matches. Rows may omit the clone size; those that give it use once, few, many or a size class.

v_call	clone_size	d_call	j_call	cdr3_length	cdr3_nt	cdr3_aa
TRBV3-1/TRBV3-2	-	-	TRBJ2-2	14	TGTGCCAGCAGCCAAGGACCTAGTACCGGGGAGCTGTTTTTT	CASSQGPSTGELFF
TRBV18	once	TRBD1	TRBJ1-6	17	TGTGCCAGCTCGGCTGGGGTGACAGGGGGTTTGAATTCACCCCTCCACTTT	CASSAGVTGGLNSPLHF
TRBV5-5	-	TRBD1	TRBJ1-1	20	TGTGCCAGCAGCGTCTTACGTCAACAGGGGGCGGGAAGGGTGAACACTGAAGCTTTCTTT	CASSVLRQQGAGRVNTEAFF
TRBV5-4	few	TRBD2	TRBJ2-1	15	TGTGCCAGCAGCTTTAGCGGGGGGTCCTACAATGAGCAGTTCTTC	CASSFSGGSYNEQFF
TRBV28	-	-	TRBJ1-2	13	TGTGCCAGCAGTTATGCCGGGGGGCCTGGCTACACCTTC	CASSYAGGPGYTF
TRBV19	-	TRBD1	TRBJ2-3	15	TGTGCCAGTAGTGCGGGACAGGGGAGCACAGATACGCAGTATTTT	CASSAGQGSTDTQYF
TRBV7-8	-	TRBD1	TRBJ1-2	15	TGTGCCAGCAGCTTAGCGCTGACAGGGGGCTCTGGCTACACCTTC	CASSLALTGGSGYTF
TRBV7-9	-	-	TRBJ1-2	14	TGTGCCAGCAGCTTAGAAGCCCTCGTCTATGGCTACACCTTC	CASSLEALVYGYTF
TRBV29-1	once	-	TRBJ1-1	12	TGCAGCGGGGAATCGGCGGGGACTGAAGCTTTCTTT	CSGESAGTEAFF
TRBV18	-	-	TRBJ1-1	12	TGTGCCAGCTCTTTGGGGGCTGCCGAAGCTTTCTTT	CASSLGAAEAFF
TRBV9	-	TRBD2	TRBJ2-1	16	TGTGCCAGCAGCGGCGGCTCGGGGGGCTCCTACAATGAGCAGTTCTTC	CASSGGSGGSYNEQFF
TRBV15	-	-	TRBJ1-4	15	TGTGCCACCAGCGTTCATCGGGGGGTACGGGAAAAACTGTTTTTT	CATSVHRGVREKLFF
TRBV19	few	-	TRBJ2-1	13	TGTGCCAGTAGTATCAGGGCGGAGAATGAGCAGTTCTTC	CASSIRAENEQFF
TRBV5-1	few	-	TRBJ2-7	15	TGCGCCAGCAGTCTACCGGGACAAAAAGTATACGAGCAGTACTTC	CASSLPGQKVYEQYF
TRBV24-1	-	TRBD1	TRBJ1-2	17	TGTGCCACCAGTGACGGACAGGGGTCCCCCTTTGGGTATGGCTACACCTTC	CATSDGQGSPFGYGYTF
TRBV5-1	-	-	TRBJ1-1	14	TGCGCCAGCCAGACGGGGGGGACGGACACTGAAGCTTTCTTT	CASQTGGTDTEAFF
TRBV10-1	-	-	TRBJ2-2	13	TGCGCCACCGGGACACCGAACACCGGGGAGCTGTTTTTT	CATGTPNTGELFF
TRBV7-2	-	-	TRBJ1-1	15	TGTGCCAGCAGCTTAGGTCCGGGAACGGACACTGAAGCTTTCTTT	CASSLGPGTDTEAFF
TRBV3-1/TRBV3-2	-	-	TRBJ2-7	14	TGTGCCAGCAGCCTGGCGGACAGCGCCTACGAGCAGTACTTC	CASSLADSAYEQYF
TRBV30	-	-	TRBJ1-4	11	TGTGCCTGGAGGGGAGGGGGAAAACTGTTTTTT	CAWRGGGKLFF
TRBV6-5	once	TRBD1	TRBJ2-7	14	TGTGCCAGCAGTACTACAGGGGGTGCGTACGAGCAGTACTTC	CASSTTGGAYEQYF
TRBV5-1	-	TRBD1	TRBJ2-7	16	TGCGCCAGCAGCGAGGGACAGGGTGAGGTTCCGTACGAGCAGTACTTC	CASSEGQGEVPYEQYF
TRBV9	-	TRBD2	TRBJ2-1	16	TGTGCCAGCAGCGTTCTCAGCGGGAGCTCCTACAATGAGCAGTTCTTC	CASSVLSGSSYNEQFF
TRBV28	-	TRBD1	TRBJ1-1	12	TGTGCCAGCAGTTTCCTGGACAGGGAGGCTTTCTTT	CASSFLDREAFF
TRBV7-9	-	-	TRBJ1-5	14	TGTGCCAGCAGCTTAGGGACAGGCAATCAGCCCCAGCATTTT	CASSLGTGNQPQHF
TRBV19	-	-	TRBJ1-6	18	TGTGCCAGTAGTATATTGGCAGGGGATATCTCCTATAATTCACCCCTCCACTTT	CASSILAGDISYNSPLHF
TRBV5-1	-	-	TRBJ2-7	13	TGCGCCAGCAGCGCGGAACAGGTACGGGAGCAGTACTTC	CASSAEQVREQYF
TRBV19	-	TRBD1	TRBJ1-1	14	TGTGCCAGTAGTATGGCGGACAGGAGCCCTGAAGCTTTCTTT	CASSMADRSPEAFF
TRBV5-1	-	TRBD1	TRBJ1-1	14	TGCGCCAGCAGCTTACAGGGGGCAGGCACTGAAGCTTTCTTT	CASSLQGAGTEAFF